The 7 T cell receptor beta chains below come from one sample, sequenced in a study of human T cells and chemical hapten exposure. One entry per CDR3 protein, called by TCRdb with MiXCR from the RACE reads. Of roughly 100,000 distinct CDR3 sequences listed, around 10% are singletons. Time point given: pre-sensitization, week 0. This sample's treatment: therapeutic diphenylcyclopropenone sensitization with weekly scalp DPC. The sequencing used whole blood, collected in connection with sensitization to the hapten diphenylcyclopropenone (DPC). All receptors derive from a woman aged 40 to 50 with alopecia areata. Some clones in this sample may be carry-over from other donors' samples.

The chain combines TRBV11-2 with TRBJ2-1; D might be TRBD1 (5 bases). CDR3 length: 16 residues. The V end was cut by 0 bases, the J end by 8 bases, with 17 bases between. The V gene's germline CDR1 is SGHAT and CDR2 FQNNGV. The CDR3 loop is CASSLDRGFPWDEQFF. CDR3 in DNA: TGTGCCAGCAGCTTAGATAGGGGATTTCCTTGGGATGAGCAGTTCTTC.

V gene TRBV20-1 combines with J gene TRBJ2-7; unclear D gene. The CDR3 spans 12 residues. Between the trimmed V and J ends, which lost 3 bases and 6 bases, there was a span of 12 bases. CDR1 is DFQATT and CDR2 is SNEGSKA in the germline V gene (reference sequence). This CDR3 reads CSARSLLSEQYF. The CDR3 bases are TGCAGTGCTAGGAGTCTTCTCTCCGAGCAGTACTTC.

Ten or more counts support this clonotype. The V call is TRBV6-5, the J call TRBJ1-2; TRBD1 might be the D (5 bases). Germline-derived CDR1 and CDR2 are MNHEY and SVGAGI. V shed 2 bases and J shed 0 bases, with 10 bases lying between them. CDR3 length equals 15 residues. The CDR3 nucleotides are TGTGCCAGCAGTTACCTCGGGGACTCTAACTATGGCTACACCTTC. It encodes CASSYLGDSNYGYTF.

This clonotype was observed many times. The V and J genes are TRBV27 and TRBJ1-1; no reliable D call. Germline CDR1 MNHEY, CDR2 SMNVEV (reference sequence). This CDR3 contains 11 residues. The V end lost 8 bases, the J end lost 5 bases, and 9 bases lay between the germline ends. CDR3 in amino acids: CASSDSTEAFF. CDR3 sequence (DNA): TGTGCCAGCTCGGACTCAACTGAAGCTTTCTTT.

This clonotype was seen many times. The J gene is TRBJ1-2, the V gene TRBV4-1, with no clear D. Germline V gene data show CDR1 as MGHRA and CDR2 as YSYEKL. V shed 2 bases and J shed 0 bases, with 13 bases lying between them. This CDR3 has 16 amino acids. For the CDR3, the DNA is TGCGCCAGCAGCCAACCCGTTATCGTCGCTAACTATGGCTACACCTTC. Translation: CASSQPVIVANYGYTF.

This clonotype came up many times. V usage is TRBV7-9 and J usage is TRBJ1-6, with TRBD1 as a possible D gene (6 bases). The V end lost 4 bases, the J end lost 2 bases, and 9 bases lay between the germline ends. Germline CDR1 is SEHNR and CDR2 is FQNEAQ (reference sequence). CDR3 size: 15 residues. CDR3 sequence: CASSSGGPYNSPLHF. The DNA for the CDR3 is TGTGCCAGCAGCTCGGGGGGCCCCTATAATTCACCCCTCCACTTT.

The table lists this clonotype with a few counts. The chain couples TRBV6-2 or TRBV6-3 to TRBJ2-7; TRBD1 or TRBD2 may be the D gene (5 bases each). This CDR3 region has 14 residues. Germline V CDR1 and CDR2: MNHEY, SVGEGT. With 8 bases removed from V and 0 bases from J, the gap between germline ends came to 14 bases. CDR3 sequence (DNA): TGTGCCAGCGGGGGAACGGCAAGCTCCTACGAGCAGTACTTC. Translation: CASGGTASSYEQYF.